A selection of T cell receptor beta chains follows, all from one sample in a study of blood T cell repertoires in COVID-19. Data came from immunoSEQ multiplex PCR; TCRdb stores just in-frame clones and leaves some out. This table holds about 58,000 clones, 88% found once. The specimen sequenced was peripheral blood. The receptors come from a woman between 50 and 59 years old with active or convalescent COVID-19. Both conserved end residues are trimmed from each CDR3.

TRBJ2-3 | TRBV24-1 | ATETSNADTQY
TRBJ2-2 | TRBV6-2/TRBV6-3 | ASSSQGSGELF
TRBJ1-2 | TRBV7-9 | ASSLGEMRGYT
TRBJ2-3 | TRBV28 | ASNPTGSTDTQY
TRBJ1-2 | TRBV19 | ASSPTEGGHGGYT
TRBJ2-7 | TRBV10-3 | AISESGTSGRNSALYEQY
TRBJ1-1 | TRBV19 | ASSQGALNTEAF
TRBJ2-5 | TRBV5-1 | ASSGGLAGVPETQY
TRBJ2-7 | TRBV4-1 | ASSPMGLARAISYEQY
TRBJ1-5 | TRBV6-5 | ASSYSASGDQPQH
TRBJ2-3 | TRBV18 | ASSPPLGLAVSTDTQY
TRBJ2-3 | TRBV7-6 | ASSFLVGLPGDTQY
TRBJ2-3 | TRBV6-4 | ASSPETSGADTQY
TRBJ2-2 | TRBV7-7 | ASSPSGTSVTGELF
TRBJ1-1 | TRBV10-3 | ASAPGTGFPEAF
TRBJ1-1 | TRBV13 | ASSLEGGANTEAF
TRBJ2-1 | TRBV21-1 | ASSKGLQSSYNEQF
TRBJ2-7 | TRBV19 | ASSWTGGGYEQY
TRBJ2-7 | TRBV28 | ASSPGLAGNYEQY
TRBJ2-7 | TRBV5-4 | ASSLTRGTYEQY
TRBJ2-1 | TRBV5-4 | ASSFGFPGHYNEQF
TRBJ2-1 | TRBV19 | ASSPITSGIHNEQF
TRBJ1-5 | TRBV2 | ASRQGTGAINQPQH
TRBJ1-1 | TRBV2 | ASRVRTGEAF
TRBJ2-3 | TRBV5-1 | ASTVSQGAGSTDTQY
TRBJ2-1 | TRBV6-1 | ASSEAQAAYNEQF
TRBJ2-7 | TRBV10-3 | AISSAGSYEQY
TRBJ1-1 | TRBV29-1 | SVDPDRGSGGGRAF
TRBJ2-7 | TRBV7-8 | ASSRGGNPSYEQY